The 30 T cell receptor beta chains in this list originate from one sample, sequenced in a study of T cells in Graves' hyperthyroidism and ophthalmopathy. From RNA transcripts, TCR beta CDR3 regions were amplified. The study used the HTBI primer set for a first-round RT-PCR of the TCR CDR3. TCRdb independently ran MiXCR on the multiplex PCR reads; one entry per CDR3 protein. In the table there are about 840,000 distinct CDR3 sequences, over 35% of which are singletons. Sequences were obtained from blood. These receptors all stem from a man between 18 and 35 years old with Graves' hyperthyroidism.

The sample holds a few counts of this clonotype. The V and J genes are TRBV20-1 and TRBJ2-7; no firm D call. The length of the CDR3 is 12 residues. Trimming removed 5 bases at V and 1 base at J, with 9 bases between. CDR1 and CDR2 (germline): DFQATT, SNEGSKA (reference sequence). The CDR3 nucleotides read TGCAGTGCTTTACCGGCTTCCTACGAGCAGTACTTC. Its translation: CSALPASYEQYF.

This clonotype was counted many times. The V call is TRBV2, the J call TRBJ2-5; TRBD1 or TRBD2 may be the D gene (5 bases each). V was trimmed by 2 bases and J by 5 bases, leaving 15 bases between them. Germline-derived CDR1 and CDR2 are SNHLY and FYNNEI. This CDR3 spans 15 amino acids. The CDR3 spells CASSESGRVRETQYF. The CDR3 bases are TGTGCCAGCAGTGAAAGCGGCAGGGTACGCGAGACCCAGTACTTC.

The sample holds a few counts of this clonotype. This rearrangement joins TRBV19 to TRBJ2-7; D might be TRBD1 (6 bases). The CDR3 consists of 15 residues. V lost 5 bases to trimming and J lost 4 bases, with 18 bases between them. CDR1 is LNHDA, CDR2 SQIVND, per germline (reference sequence). CDR3 protein: CASSSLDSMAYEQYF. The CDR3 DNA is TGTGCCAGTAGTTCCCTGGACAGTATGGCATACGAGCAGTACTTC.

This chain links TRBV29-1 with TRBJ1-1, with TRBD1 as a possible D gene (5 bases). This CDR3 has 13 amino acids. Trimming cost V 4 bases and J 4 bases, with 13 bases left between them. Germline V lookup: CDR1 SQVTM, CDR2 ANQGSEA. CDR3 sequence (DNA): TGCAGCGTTGTCCAAGGTGGGGGCACTGAAGCTTTCTTT. The encoded protein is CSVVQGGGTEAFF.

The CDR3: CASSLWSGRAEEQYF. CDR3 DNA: TGCGCCAGCAGCTTGTGGAGCGGGAGGGCGGAAGAGCAGTACTTC. The chain is built from TRBV5-1 and TRBJ2-7; 10 positions agree with TRBD2. Trimming took 1 base from V and 7 from J; bases not matched to a gene: 8. Germline loops: CDR1 SGHRS, CDR2 YFSETQ. The CDR3 is 15 amino acids.

CDR3 in amino acids: CASSLLQGVPLHF. In DNA form, the CDR3 reads TGTGCCAGCAGTTTACTTCAGGGGGTACCCCTCCACTTT. This chain uses TRBV12-3 or TRBV12-4 with TRBJ1-6; 7 nucleotides agree with TRBD1. The CDR3 contains 13 residues. After removal of 2 bases from V and 12 bases from J, the junction contained 4 bases not matched to a gene.

This chain connects TRBV9 to TRBJ1-2, with D possibly matching TRBD1 (6 bases). Trimming removed 3 bases from V and 8 bases from J, with 14 bases in between. CDR1 and CDR2 (germline): SGDLS, YYNGEE. This CDR3 has 13 amino acids. The chain's CDR3 is CASSASGASGYTF. The CDR3, as DNA: TGTGCCAGCAGCGCGTCGGGGGCGTCGGGCTACACCTTC.

The CDR3 region has the DNA TGTGCCAGCAGCCTCCTTGAGGATCAGCCCCAGCATTTT. This gives the protein CASSLLEDQPQHF. The genes are TRBV6-5 and TRBJ1-5; D gene uncertain. This CDR3 contains 13 residues. Looked up from germline, CDR1 is MNHEY and CDR2 is SVGAGI. V was cut by 6 bases and J by 5 bases, with 11 bases left in between.

The chain employs TRBV4-1 and TRBJ2-5, with TRBD2 matching over 9 bases. J was trimmed by 2 bases and V by 1 base; bases with no gene match: 8. This CDR3 is 17 amino acids long. CDR1 and CDR2 from the germline V gene are MGHRA and YSYEKL. CDR3 sequence: CASSQVESSGAQETQYF. In DNA, the CDR3 is TGCGCCAGCAGCCAAGTTGAGTCTAGCGGGGCTCAAGAGACCCAGTACTTC.

This clonotype was found a few times. The rearrangement links TRBV6-6 to TRBJ1-3; D is ambiguous. Germline V gene sequence: CDR1 MNHNY, CDR2 SVGAGI (reference sequence). The CDR3 extends over 16 amino acids. V lost 0 bases to trimming and J lost 1 base, with 10 bases between them. The CDR3 loop is CASSYSNPRSGNTIYF. The CDR3 nucleotides are TGTGCCAGCAGTTACTCGAATCCTAGGTCTGGAAACACCATATATTTT.

The chain links TRBV11-2 to TRBJ2-5, with no clear D. Germline CDR1 is SGHAT and CDR2 is FQNNGV. V dropped 3 bases and J dropped 3 bases, with 14 bases sitting between them. The CDR3 has 15 residues. As DNA, the CDR3 is TGTGCCAGCAGCTTTCAACGGGCGGATGAAGAGACCCAGTACTTC. Translated, it gives CASSFQRADEETQYF. The whole variable domain, remainder taken from reference TRBV11-2 and TRBJ2-5, is EAGVAQSPRYKIIEKRQSVAFWCNPISGHATLYWYQQILGQGPKLLIQFQNNGVVDDSQLPKDRFSAERLKGVDSTLKIQPAKLEDSAVYLCASSFQRADEETQYFGPGTRLLVL.

This clonotype showed up many times. The chain uses TRBV7-9 and TRBJ2-6; D remains ambiguous. The germline gives CDR1 SEHNR, CDR2 FQNEAQ (reference sequence). This CDR3 is built from 12 residues. V was pared by 1 base and J by 11 bases, with 6 bases between. The CDR3 reads CASSLGGDVLTF. In nucleotides, the CDR3 is TGTGCCAGCAGCTTAGGAGGCGACGTCCTGACTTTC.

This clonotype was counted ten times or more. The V call is TRBV10-3, the J call TRBJ2-7, with D unclear. Trimming cost V 4 bases and J 2 bases, with 6 bases left between them. The CDR3 spans 12 residues. The germline V gene has CDR1 ENHRY and CDR2 SYGVKD. The chain's CDR3 is CAISVTTYEQYF. In DNA form, the CDR3 reads TGTGCCATCAGTGTCACCACCTACGAGCAGTACTTC.

The chain uses TRBV10-3 and TRBJ1-4, with a weak D call TRBD1 (5 bases). Germline CDR1 and CDR2: ENHRY and SYGVKD. Trimming stripped 11 bases from V and 6 bases from J, with 19 bases between. The CDR3 has 14 residues. The CDR3 is CAVNRVGGDEKLFF. Here the CDR3 DNA reads TGTGCCGTCAACCGAGTCGGAGGGGATGAAAAACTGTTTTTT.

This chain connects TRBV2 to TRBJ1-5; no definite D call. Trimming removed 5 bases at V and 1 base at J, with 9 bases between. There are 14 residues in the CDR3. Germline assignment: CDR1 SNHLY and CDR2 FYNNEI. The CDR3 here is CASSWAVSNQPQHF. In DNA form, the CDR3 reads TGTGCCAGCAGTTGGGCAGTCAGCAATCAGCCCCAGCATTTT. The whole variable domain, filled in from reference TRBV2 and TRBJ1-5, reads EPEVTQTPSHQVTQMGQEVILRCVPISNHLYFYWYRQILGQKVEFLVSFYNNEISEKSEIFDDQFSVERPDGSNFTLKIRSTKLEDSAMYFCASSWAVSNQPQHFGDGTRLSIL.

This clonotype showed up many times. J is TRBJ1-2 and V is TRBV15; no clear D gene. V lost 3 bases to trimming and J lost 4 bases, with 9 bases between them. The CDR3 covers 13 residues. Per germline, CDR1 LNHNV and CDR2 YYDKDF (reference sequence). The CDR3 protein is CATSRSRSYGYTF. DNA of the CDR3: TGTGCCACCAGCAGGTCCAGGAGCTATGGCTACACCTTC.

V usage is TRBV4-1 and J usage is TRBJ1-3; no reliable D call. This CDR3 spans 12 amino acids. Germline assignment: CDR1 MGHRA and CDR2 YSYEKL. The germline V and J ends were trimmed by 1 base and 9 bases, with 7 bases remaining between them. The CDR3 sequence is CASSQALGTIYF. The CDR3 DNA reads as TGCGCCAGCAGCCAAGCCCTTGGCACCATATATTTT.

Ten or more counts support this clonotype. This sequence joins TRBV19 and TRBJ1-2; TRBD1 matches at 8 bases. The CDR3 contains 14 residues. Germline V gene lookup returns CDR1 LNHDA and CDR2 SQIVND (reference sequence). V gave up 6 bases and J gave up 1 base; unmatched junction bases: 4. CDR3 nucleotides: TGTGCCAGTAGCCCGGGACAGGATAACTATGGCTACACCTTC. Encoded protein: CASSPGQDNYGYTF.

Details on this clonotype: Germline is not matched at one junction end, which may reflect a read error. The chain has TRBV9 and TRBJ1-2; D not resolved. CDR1 and CDR2 (germline): SGDLS, YYNGEE. CDR3 length: 13 amino acids. This chain's CDR3 is CASSVGLGYGYAF. DNA of the CDR3: TGTGCCAGCAGCGTAGGATTGGGCTATGGCTACGCCTTC.

In this sample, this clonotype turned up a few times. The chain employs TRBV6-5 and TRBJ1-1; the D is unclear. The CDR3 sequence is 10 residues long. Trimming cost V 8 bases and J 8 bases, with 9 bases left between them. Germline CDR1 and CDR2: MNHEY and SVGAGI. The CDR3 loop is CASVGSEAFF. CDR3 in DNA: TGTGCCAGCGTGGGGTCGGAAGCTTTCTTT.

This clonotype was seen more than once but under ten times. The gene calls are TRBV12-3 or TRBV12-4 and TRBJ2-7; the match to TRBD1 covers 9 bases. This CDR3 has 14 residues. Unmatched junction bases numbered 10, after V lost 8 bases and J lost 5 bases. The CDR3 region has the DNA TGTGCCAGCGGAGGGACAGGGAGACTCCACGAGCAGTACTTC. Encoded protein: CASGGTGRLHEQYF.

V usage is TRBV29-1 and J usage is TRBJ1-1, with D possibly being TRBD1 (5 bases). V gave up 7 bases and J gave up 3 bases, with 15 bases separating them. This CDR3 region has 13 residues. Germline CDR1 and CDR2: SQVTM and ANQGSEA. CDR3: CSGSTGGDTEAFF. Here the CDR3 DNA reads TGCAGCGGGTCCACAGGTGGCGACACTGAAGCTTTCTTT.

This clonotype was picked up a small number of times. The V call is TRBV9, the J call TRBJ2-2, with 7 nucleotides matching TRBD1. The CDR3 runs 15 residues. The V gene end was trimmed by 2 bases and the J gene end by 4 bases; junction bases not matched to a gene: 5. CDR1 and CDR2 from the germline V gene are SGDLS and YYNGEE. CDR3 sequence: CASSVGQTSTGELFF. CDR3 bases: TGTGCCAGCAGCGTGGGACAGACTTCCACCGGGGAGCTGTTTTTT. Full variable domain (outside the CDR3, taken from reference TRBV9 and TRBJ2-2): DSGVTQTPKHLITATGQRVTLRCSPRSGDLSVYWYQQSLDQGLQFLIQYYNGEERAKGNILERFSAQQFPDLHSELNLSSLELGDSALYFCASSVGQTSTGELFFGEGSRLTVL.

About this clonotype: This could be a read error, since a much larger clone is one nucleotide away. This chain links TRBV5-6 with TRBJ1-1, with unresolved D. The germline gives CDR1 SGHDT, CDR2 YYEEEE. Trimming shortened V by 0 bases and J by 10 bases, and 13 bases separated the two germline ends. The CDR3 loop spans 13 amino acids. The CDR3 spells CASSLGVGYVAFF. The CDR3 DNA follows: TGTGCCAGCAGCTTGGGCGTGGGCTATGTAGCTTTCTTT.

There are many counts of this clonotype. The rearrangement links TRBV29-1 to TRBJ1-4, with 11 bases identical to TRBD1. Losses at the gene ends were 6 bases for V and 6 bases for J; bases not matched to a gene: 3. Germline CDR1 SQVTM, CDR2 ANQGSEA. CDR3 length equals 13 residues. CDR3 nucleotide sequence: TGCAGCGTCGGACAGGGGGCGGATGAAAAACTGTTTTTT. Protein sequence: CSVGQGADEKLFF.

As DNA, the CDR3 is TGTGCCAGCAGTTACCTTGGACCGTCTAAAGCTTTCTTT. Amino acid sequence: CASSYLGPSKAFF. The rearrangement uses TRBV11-2 and TRBJ1-1; no reliable D call. From germline, CDR1 is SGHAT and CDR2 FQNNGV. The CDR3 runs 13 residues. V was trimmed by 6 bases and J by 9 bases, leaving 17 bases between them.

This clonotype was seen a few times. The V call is TRBV12-5, the J call TRBJ2-7, with D perhaps matching TRBD1 (5 bases). Germline lookup yields CDR1 LGHNT and CDR2 FRNRAP. The CDR3 is 14 amino acids. V lost 5 bases to trimming and J lost 3 bases, with 14 bases between them. CDR3 residues: CASGPGHSVYEQYF. CDR3 DNA sequence: TGTGCTAGTGGTCCCGGACATTCGGTCTACGAGCAGTACTTC.

The chain has TRBV6-5 and TRBJ1-1; the D is unclear. The CDR3 length is 14 residues. V gave up 5 bases and J gave up 7 bases, with 17 bases separating them. The germline CDR1 and CDR2 sequences are MNHEY and SVGAGI. DNA for the CDR3: TGTGCCAGCAGTCCCGGGGTAATCACCGGTGAAGCTTTCTTT. Translated: CASSPGVITGEAFF.

This clonotype occurred a few times. The chain joins TRBV7-2 to TRBJ2-7; D gene uncertain. The CDR3 loop spans 11 amino acids. V was cut by 6 bases and J by 8 bases, with 11 bases left in between. Germline CDR1 and CDR2: SGHTA and FQGNSA. The CDR3, as DNA: TGTGCCAGCAGTCCCGAACTGAAGCAGTACTTC. Protein sequence: CASSPELKQYF.

In its sample, this clonotype was seen a few times. The chain is built from TRBV4-1 and TRBJ2-7; 8 bases are shared with TRBD2. From germline, CDR1 is MGHRA and CDR2 YSYEKL. Losses at the gene ends were 2 bases for V and 4 bases for J; bases not matched to a gene: 13. The CDR3 runs 17 residues. The CDR3 nucleotides are TGCGCCAGCAGCCAATACCTAGCGGGTACGGGAAGATACGAGCAGTACTTC. It encodes CASSQYLAGTGRYEQYF.